These 17 T cell receptor beta chains were all obtained from the same sample, sequenced in a study of blood T cell repertoires in COVID-19. Method: immunoSEQ multiplex PCR; TCRdb's copy keeps in-frame clones and lacks some. The table has around 250,000 clones, almost 90% seen once. Sequenced sample: peripheral blood. These receptor sequences come from a woman aged 55-69 years with COVID-19, enrolled during active disease.

The chain recombines TRBV5-5 with TRBJ1-5; tentatively, D is TRBD1 (6 bases). Germline loops: CDR1 SGHKS, CDR2 YYEKEE (reference sequence). The CDR3 runs 16 residues. Trimming cost V 4 bases and J 0 bases, with 14 bases left between them. CDR3 amino acids: CASSRGQIDSNQPQHF. In nucleotides, the CDR3 is TGTGCCAGCAGCCGCGGACAGATAGATAGCAATCAGCCCCAGCATTTT.

The chain has TRBV7-3 and TRBJ1-5; D possibly corresponds to TRBD1 (6 bases). The germline V gene encodes CDR1 SGHTA and CDR2 FQGTGA. Trimming took 1 base from V and 2 from J, leaving 9 bases between them. The length of the CDR3 is 15 residues. The CDR3 loop reads CASSLIGGGNQPQHF. In nucleotides, the CDR3 is TGTGCCAGCAGCTTAATAGGGGGTGGCAATCAGCCCCAGCATTTT.

This clone appeared once. The chain recombines TRBV7-2 with TRBJ1-2; weak D call: TRBD1 (6 bases). V lost 5 bases to trimming and J lost 13 bases, with 38 bases between them. This CDR3 comprises 19 residues. The V gene's germline CDR1 is SGHTA and CDR2 FQGNSA. Written as DNA, the CDR3 is TGTGCCAGCAGCCCATTCGTCATTGACAGGAGAAGATTTTTTATGGAGGTCACCTTC. Amino acids: CASSPFVIDRRRFFMEVTF.

The chain has TRBV15 and TRBJ1-6, with D tentatively TRBD1 (6 bases). Between the trimmed V and J ends, which lost 1 base and 17 bases, there was a span of 18 bases. CDR3 length: 14 residues. From germline, CDR1 is LNHNV and CDR2 YYDKDF (reference sequence). In DNA, the CDR3 is TGTGCCACCAGCAGAGCAATCGCAGGGGCACCGATCCACTTT. Residues: CATSRAIAGAPIHF. The full variable domain, in which reference TRBV15 and TRBJ1-6 provide the parts outside the CDR3, is DAMVIQNPRYQVTQFGKPVTLSCSQTLNHNVMYWYQQKSSQAPKLLFHYYDKDFNNEADTPDNFQSRRPNTSFCFLDIRSPGLGDTAMYLCATSRAIAGAPIHFGNGTRLTVT.

The V call is TRBV13, the J call TRBJ1-6, with D perhaps TRBD1 (6 bases). Germline-derived CDR1 and CDR2 are PRHDT and FYEKMQ (reference sequence). Trimming removed 7 bases at V and 6 bases at J, with 22 bases between. This CDR3 region has 17 residues. In nucleotides, the CDR3 is TGTGCCAGCACCAAGGCGGGGGCAGTCAAGACTAATTCACCCCTCCACTTT. It codes for CASTKAGAVKTNSPLHF.

This clone has just one count. This chain links TRBV7-2 with TRBJ2-3; possibly TRBD1 for D (5 bases). The CDR3 sequence is 16 residues long. Trimming removed 3 bases from V and 2 bases from J, with 15 bases in between. Germline V gene lookup returns CDR1 SGHTA and CDR2 FQGNSA. CDR3 nucleotides: TGTGCCAGCAGCTTCCCTAAACAGGAATACACAGATACGCAGTATTTT. Protein: CASSFPKQEYTDTQYF.

The chain joins TRBV5-1 to TRBJ1-3, with D maybe TRBD1 (5 bases). CDR1 and CDR2 from the germline V gene are SGHRS and YFSETQ. CDR3 size: 14 residues. V shed 1 base and J shed 8 bases, with 13 bases lying between them. CDR3 nucleotides: TGCGCCAGCAGCTTGACGGGGGAGGTGGACACCATATATTTT. It encodes CASSLTGEVDTIYF. Filled out from reference TRBV5-1 and TRBJ1-3, the complete variable domain reads KAGVTQTPRYLIKTRGQQVTLSCSPISGHRSVSWYQQTPGQGLQFLFEYFSETQRNKGNFPGRFSGRQFSNSRSEMNVSTLELGDSALYLCASSLTGEVDTIYFGEGSWLTVV.

This chain uses TRBV4-1 with TRBJ2-7, with TRBD1 as a possible D gene (7 bases). V shed 1 base and J shed 4 bases, with 14 bases lying between them. Per germline, CDR1 MGHRA and CDR2 YSYEKL. The CDR3 is made up of 15 amino acids. The CDR3 sequence is CASSQGGDSIYEQYF. The CDR3 nucleotides read TGCGCCAGCAGCCAAGGGGGGGACAGCATATACGAGCAGTACTTC.

The chain has TRBV7-2 and TRBJ2-5; a possible D gene is TRBD2 (6 bases). V gave up 5 bases and J gave up 3 bases, with 19 bases separating them. This CDR3 spans 16 amino acids. CDR1 and CDR2 from the germline V gene are SGHTA and FQGNSA. In DNA, the CDR3 is TGTGCCAGCAGCCTACTGGGTTTGGGCGGGGAAGAGACCCAGTACTTC. It yields the protein CASSLLGLGGEETQYF.

The chain has TRBV6-6 and TRBJ1-2; 7 bases agree with TRBD1. There are 15 residues in the CDR3. V shed 0 bases and J 7 bases; nucleotides not matched to a gene: 8. CDR1 and CDR2 from the germline V gene are MNHNY and SVGAGI (reference sequence). The CDR3 region is CASSYSQGVLSGYTF. The CDR3 coding sequence is TGTGCCAGCAGTTACTCCCAGGGGGTGTTGTCTGGCTACACCTTC.

The V call is TRBV7-2, the J call TRBJ1-2; D is undetermined. The germline V gene encodes CDR1 SGHTA and CDR2 FQGNSA. The CDR3 extends over 14 amino acids. The V end was cut by 2 bases, the J end by 6 bases, with 13 bases between. CDR3 protein: CASSLLPEGHGYTF. In DNA form, the CDR3 reads TGTGCCAGCAGCTTACTCCCTGAGGGCCATGGCTACACCTTC.

The chain combines TRBV6-6 with TRBJ2-5; 9 bases match TRBD2. This CDR3 has 16 amino acids. Trimming took 7 bases from V and 5 from J; bases not matched to a gene: 14. Per the germline V gene, CDR1 is MNHNY and CDR2 is SVGAGI (reference sequence). CDR3 in DNA: TGTGCCAGCAATCCTCGCGGGGGGGCACAGGAGGAGACCCAGTACTTC. It encodes CASNPRGGAQEETQYF.

CDR3 DNA: TGCGCCAGCAGCCAAGTGGGACTAGCGCACGAGACCCAGTACTTC. Amino acids: CASSQVGLAHETQYF. This chain uses TRBV4-1 with TRBJ2-5; 10 bases are a match to TRBD2. The CDR3 is made up of 15 amino acids. Trimming took 1 base from V and 5 from J; bases not matched to a gene: 4. Germline V lookup: CDR1 MGHRA, CDR2 YSYEKL.

The chain is built from TRBV11-1 and TRBJ2-5; 8 bases align to TRBD1. This CDR3 is 13 amino acids long. The trim removed 7 bases at V and 5 bases at J, leaving 6 bases unmatched. CDR1 is SGHAT and CDR2 is FQDESV in the germline V gene (reference sequence). CDR3 sequence (DNA): TGTGCCAGCACGGACAGGGTAATTGAGACCCAGTACTTC. Its translation: CASTDRVIETQYF.

The chain uses TRBV3-1 (or the pseudogene TRBV3-2) and TRBJ2-5, with D possibly being TRBD2 (5 bases). V was clipped by 2 bases and J by 6 bases, with 10 bases between them. Germline V CDR1 and CDR2: LGHDT, YNNKEL (reference sequence). The CDR3 has 13 amino acids. The CDR3 DNA follows: TGTGCCAGCAGCCAACGGGAACTAAAGACCCAGTACTTC. It specifies CASSQRELKTQYF.

The J gene is TRBJ1-5, the V gene TRBV2; TRBD1 aligns across 9 bases. The germline gives CDR1 SNHLY, CDR2 FYNNEI. V gave up 5 bases and J gave up 2 bases; unmatched junction bases: 1. The CDR3 has 14 residues. DNA of the CDR3: TGTGCCAGCAGTTGGGACAGGGGCAATCAGCCCCAGCATTTT. It yields the protein CASSWDRGNQPQHF. The full variable domain, in which reference TRBV2 and TRBJ1-5 provide the parts outside the CDR3, is EPEVTQTPSHQVTQMGQEVILRCVPISNHLYFYWYRQILGQKVEFLVSFYNNEISEKSEIFDDQFSVERPDGSNFTLKIRSTKLEDSAMYFCASSWDRGNQPQHFGDGTRLSIL.

The CDR3 bases are TGTGCCAGCAGTTACTTTGACAGCCTGGCACCCCTCCACTTT. The encoded protein is CASSYFDSLAPLHF. The rearrangement joins TRBV6-2 or TRBV6-3 to TRBJ1-6, with D possibly TRBD1 on 5 matching bases. The germline gives CDR1 MNHEY, CDR2 SVGEGT. CDR3 length: 14 amino acids. V was shortened by 1 base and J by 11 bases, with 12 bases between the two germline ends.